Below, 20 T cell receptor beta chains from the same sample are listed, as sequenced in a study of OX40 agonist ivuxolimab in advanced cancers. TCRdb's copy holds only in-frame clones and misses some; the assay was immunoSEQ multiplex PCR. The table includes roughly 60,000 clones, roughly nine tenths detected once. The source was CD4+ or CD8+ T cells sorted from blood, collected in a trial of the OX40 agonist ivuxolimab. Every receptor here comes from an adult with an advanced solid tumor such as melanoma, head and neck, liver or kidney cancer.

This rearrangement joins TRBV28 to TRBJ2-7; 7 bases agree with TRBD2. The germline V gene has CDR1 MDHEN and CDR2 SYDVKM. The trim removed 6 bases at V and 0 bases at J, leaving 8 bases unmatched. The CDR3 has 15 amino acids. DNA for the CDR3: TGTGCCAGCAGCTCTGTGTGGGAGGGCTCCTACGAGCAGTACTTC. Translated: CASSSVWEGSYEQYF.

This chain uses TRBV2 with TRBJ1-1; D is ambiguous. V gave up 2 bases and J gave up 1 base, with 5 bases separating them. CDR1 and CDR2 (germline): SNHLY, FYNNEI. The CDR3 has 13 residues. The CDR3: CASSENRNTEAFF. In DNA, the CDR3 is TGTGCCAGCAGTGAAAATCGGAACACTGAAGCTTTCTTT. The full variable domain, its missing parts supplied by reference TRBV2 and TRBJ1-1, is EPEVTQTPSHQVTQMGQEVILRCVPISNHLYFYWYRQILGQKVEFLVSFYNNEISEKSEIFDDQFSVERPDGSNFTLKIRSTKLEDSAMYFCASSENRNTEAFFGQGTRLTVV.

The chain couples TRBV6-1 to TRBJ2-1, with 10 positions matching TRBD1. This CDR3 has 16 amino acids. Germline loops: CDR1 MNHNS, CDR2 SASEGT. With V trimmed by 0 bases and J by 6 bases, 5 bases remained unmatched. CDR3 coding DNA: TGTGCCAGCAGTGAAGCTCCGGGACAGGGGACCAATGAGCAGTTCTTC. As protein: CASSEAPGQGTNEQFF.

The chain combines TRBV7-9 with TRBJ2-3; D not resolved. Between the trimmed V and J ends, which lost 5 bases and 0 bases, there was a span of 9 bases. The CDR3 spans 14 residues. From germline, CDR1 is SEHNR and CDR2 FQNEAQ (reference sequence). In nucleotides, the CDR3 is TGTGCCAGCAGCCCCCTTATAAGCACAGATACGCAGTATTTT. Amino acid sequence: CASSPLISTDTQYF.

V usage is TRBV7-3 and J usage is TRBJ2-7; D not certain. The V gene's germline CDR1 is SGHTA and CDR2 FQGTGA. The CDR3 sequence is 13 residues long. V gave up 2 bases and J gave up 6 bases, with 11 bases separating them. The CDR3 DNA follows: TGTGCCAGCAGCTTATATGGGCGAAGCGAGCAGTACTTC. It is translated as CASSLYGRSEQYF.

The V call is TRBV7-4, the J call TRBJ1-2; D uncertain. CDR3 length equals 14 residues. Trimming took off 0 bases at V and 7 bases at J, with 12 bases between the two ends. Germline V gives CDR1 SGHVT, CDR2 SQSDAQ. CDR3 in amino acids: CASSLASVGRGYTF. In DNA form, the CDR3 reads TGTGCCAGCAGCTTAGCCTCCGTCGGGCGTGGCTACACCTTC.

The chain couples TRBV5-4 to TRBJ2-7; D call uncertain. V lost 0 bases and J 1 base, leaving 11 bases between the germline ends. The CDR3 consists of 15 residues. CDR1 and CDR2 (germline): SGHNT, YYREEE (reference sequence). The CDR3 is CASSLGVDFSYEQYF. CDR3 DNA: TGTGCCAGCAGCTTGGGGGTAGACTTTTCCTACGAGCAGTACTTC.

The chain has TRBV29-1 and TRBJ1-3, with no clear D. The ends were cut back, 7 bases at V and 0 bases at J, with 4 bases in the middle. Per germline, CDR1 SQVTM and CDR2 ANQGSEA. The CDR3 extends over 11 amino acids. CDR3 amino acids: CSGTSGNTIYF. CDR3 DNA sequence: TGCAGCGGGACCTCTGGAAACACCATATATTTT. Together with reference TRBV29-1 and TRBJ1-3, the CDR3 gives the full variable domain: SAVISQKPSRDICQRGTSLTIQCQVDSQVTMMFWYRQQPGQSLTLIATANQGSEATYESGFVIDKFPISRPNLTFSTLTVSNMSPEDSSIYLCSGTSGNTIYFGEGSWLTVV.

The V and J genes are TRBV10-3 and TRBJ2-2, with D perhaps being TRBD1 or TRBD2 (6 bases each). The germline gives CDR1 ENHRY, CDR2 SYGVKD. Trimming shortened V by 6 bases and J by 3 bases, and 11 bases separated the two germline ends. The CDR3 runs to 14 residues. CDR3 DNA sequence: TGTGCCATCAGAAGGGGGGCTGACACCGGGGAGCTGTTTTTT. Amino acids: CAIRRGADTGELFF.

The chain joins TRBV7-6 to TRBJ2-1; tentative D call: TRBD2 (6 bases). Trimming took 1 base from V and 5 from J, leaving 12 bases between them. The germline V gene encodes CDR1 SGHVS and CDR2 FNYEAQ. The CDR3 extends over 15 amino acids. CDR3 sequence reads: CASSLEGGINNEQFF. DNA of the CDR3: TGTGCCAGCAGCTTAGAAGGCGGGATAAACAATGAGCAGTTCTTC.

The gene calls are TRBV2 and TRBJ1-2, with TRBD1 as a possible D gene (6 bases). The germline V and J ends were trimmed by 5 bases and 2 bases, with 12 bases remaining between them. The germline CDR1 and CDR2 sequences are SNHLY and FYNNEI. This CDR3 spans 14 amino acids. In DNA, the CDR3 is TGTGCCAGCAGTAAACAGGGCCCCAACTATGGCTACACCTTC. Encoded protein: CASSKQGPNYGYTF.

The chain carries TRBV7-2 and TRBJ2-7; possibly TRBD2 for D (6 bases). The CDR3 has 13 amino acids. Trimming took 5 bases from V and 1 from J, leaving 9 bases between them. Germline V lookup: CDR1 SGHTA, CDR2 FQGNSA. The chain's CDR3 is CASSGGSSYEQYF. The CDR3 DNA is TGTGCCAGCAGCGGGGGGAGTTCCTACGAGCAGTACTTC.

This clone was counted a few times. V is TRBV5-1 and J is TRBJ2-7; a possible D gene is TRBD1 (7 bases). The V gene lost 5 bases and the J gene lost 4 bases, with 16 bases spanning the gap. This CDR3 comprises 14 residues. In germline, CDR1 is SGHRS, CDR2 YFSETQ. The CDR3 DNA sequence: TGCGCCAGCAGTTCGGAGGGACAGTCATACGAGCAGTACTTC. As protein: CASSSEGQSYEQYF.

The chain employs TRBV28 and TRBJ1-5; the D gene is possibly TRBD1 (5 bases). The CDR3 covers 15 residues. Trimming left V 4 bases short and J 5 bases short, with 15 bases between. The germline V gene encodes CDR1 MDHEN and CDR2 SYDVKM. The CDR3 spells CASSSRGGDHQPQHF. CDR3 DNA: TGTGCCAGCAGTTCAAGGGGCGGGGACCATCAGCCCCAGCATTTT.

This sequence joins TRBV19 and TRBJ1-2; D not certain. The CDR3 has 14 residues. Trimming took off 2 bases at V and 4 bases at J, with 11 bases between the two ends. The germline V gene encodes CDR1 LNHDA and CDR2 SQIVND (reference sequence). CDR3 protein: CASSISPGLYGYTF. The CDR3 nucleotides are TGTGCCAGTAGTATATCCCCAGGTCTCTATGGCTACACCTTC. Using reference TRBV19 and TRBJ1-2 for the parts outside the CDR3, the full variable domain is DGGITQSPKYLFRKEGQNVTLSCEQNLNHDAMYWYRQDPGQGLRLIYYSQIVNDFQKGDIAEGYSVSREKKESFPLTVTSAQKNPTAFYLCASSISPGLYGYTFGSGTRLTVV.

The chain joins TRBV28 to TRBJ1-2, with 11 positions matching TRBD1. Looked up from germline, CDR1 is MDHEN and CDR2 is SYDVKM. With V trimmed by 3 bases and J by 3 bases, 9 bases remained unmatched. The length of the CDR3 is 17 residues. As DNA, the CDR3 is TGTGCCAGCAGTTTTGGAGGACAGGGGGCTAGTCACTATGGCTACACCTTC. Translating gives CASSFGGQGASHYGYTF.

This clone came up once. CDR3 loop: CASSLGYQETQYF. The CDR3, as DNA: TGTGCCAGCTCACTAGGGTACCAAGAGACCCAGTACTTC. This sequence joins TRBV18 and TRBJ2-5; D unclear. CDR3 length: 13 amino acids. Germline V CDR1 and CDR2: KGHSH, LQKENI. V gave up 4 bases and J gave up 0 bases, with 6 bases separating them.

The CDR3 DNA reads as TGTGCCAGCAGCTTAACCGGTGGAGCTGGGGACACCGGGGAGCTGTTTTTT. Translation: CASSLTGGAGDTGELFF. The chain couples TRBV7-3 to TRBJ2-2; D gene unclear. The CDR3 totals 17 residues. The germline V gene encodes CDR1 SGHTA and CDR2 FQGTGA. V was trimmed by 0 bases and J by 3 bases, leaving 14 bases between them.

This clone was found once. The rearrangement links TRBV5-5 to TRBJ2-4; no clear D gene. Germline V lookup: CDR1 SGHKS, CDR2 YYEKEE (reference sequence). V dropped 1 base and J dropped 7 bases, with 9 bases sitting between them. This CDR3 has 13 amino acids. The CDR3 reads CASSLKGMNIQYF. The CDR3 DNA reads as TGTGCCAGCAGCTTGAAGGGTATGAACATTCAGTACTTC.

The V and J genes are TRBV7-2 and TRBJ1-4; 7 nucleotides match TRBD1. CDR3 length equals 15 residues. The germline gives CDR1 SGHTA, CDR2 FQGNSA. The trim removed 1 base at V and 5 bases at J, leaving 4 bases unmatched. CDR3 sequence (DNA): TGTGCCAGCAGCTTAGTGGCAGGGGGAAATGAAAAACTGTTTTTT. Protein: CASSLVAGGNEKLFF.